What follows are 15 T cell receptor beta chains derived from one specimen sequenced in a study of human T cells and chemical hapten exposure (dated by TCRdb to about 2021). Libraries were prepared through RACE. The instrument was a NextSeq 500. TCRdb trimmed public reads at Q25 via fastp, called clones via MiXCR and kept in-frame beta chains. Each entry is one CDR3 protein sequence, shown with its most common DNA and genes. The table for this sample lists about 350,000 distinct CDR3 sequences; around 6% of them were counted only once. The top ten constitute approximately 5.4% of the sample. This specimen's time point label, per the study, means: patch test 2, 6 weeks after DPC sensitization. Explained via the paper, the treatment or condition label denotes: therapeutic diphenylcyclopropenone sensitization with weekly scalp DPC. The sequencing here drew on whole blood, taken in connection with sensitization to the hapten diphenylcyclopropenone (DPC). All receptors derive from a woman in her late teens or twenties with alopecia areata. Some clones in this sample may be carry-over from other donors' samples.

This clonotype has only a few counts. V and J are TRBV20-1 and TRBJ2-5; possibly TRBD1 for D (6 bases). The germline V gene encodes CDR1 DFQATT and CDR2 SNEGSKA (reference sequence). This CDR3 spans 15 amino acids. V shed 0 bases and J shed 4 bases, with 15 bases lying between them. CDR3 coding DNA: TGCAGTGCTAGAGATGTACAGGGATCAGGAGAGACCCAGTACTTC. Translated, it gives CSARDVQGSGETQYF.

This clonotype was observed many times. CDR3: CASSRGTNTEAFF. CDR3 DNA sequence: TGTGCCAGCAGTCGGGGGACAAACACTGAAGCTTTCTTT. This rearrangement joins TRBV6-6 to TRBJ1-1, with D possibly matching TRBD1 (6 bases). V was trimmed by 5 bases and J by 2 bases, leaving 9 bases between them. Germline V CDR1 and CDR2: MNHNY, SVGAGI (reference sequence). The CDR3 spans 13 residues.

This clonotype occurred a few times. The V and J genes are TRBV12-3 or TRBV12-4 and TRBJ1-2, with 10 bases lining up with TRBD1. V shed 2 bases and J 6 bases; nucleotides not matched to a gene: 3. The CDR3 sequence is 14 residues long. The CDR3 sequence is CASSLLDRGNGYTF. The CDR3 DNA reads TGTGCCAGCAGTTTACTGGACAGGGGGAATGGCTACACCTTC.

Many counts were recorded for this clonotype. The gene calls are TRBV29-1 and TRBJ1-1; D is unclear. With 6 bases removed from V and 6 bases from J, the gap between germline ends came to 20 bases. Germline loops: CDR1 SQVTM, CDR2 ANQGSEA. The CDR3 length is 14 residues. CDR3 DNA sequence: TGCAGCGTGATATGGGCTGGTCGGTTCGCTGAAGCTTTCTTT. It translates to CSVIWAGRFAEAFF.

This clonotype occurred many times. This chain joins TRBV9 and TRBJ1-1; the D is unclear. CDR3 length: 17 amino acids. Germline CDR1 is SGDLS and CDR2 is YYNGEE. The V end was cut by 6 bases, the J end by 3 bases, with 24 bases between. The CDR3 region has the DNA TGTGCCAGCACCGCCCTGGGCAGCTTTCAGACGGACACTGAAGCTTTCTTT. It is translated as CASTALGSFQTDTEAFF.

DNA for the CDR3: TGTGCCAGCAGTGAAGGGTTGGGTTGGGGCTACGAGCAGTACTTC. Protein product: CASSEGLGWGYEQYF. This chain links TRBV27 with TRBJ2-7; no reliable D call. The germline gives CDR1 MNHEY, CDR2 SMNVEV (reference sequence). The CDR3 runs to 15 residues. Trimming removed 5 bases from V and 3 bases from J, with 17 bases in between.

The chain joins TRBV12-3 or TRBV12-4 to TRBJ2-7, with 7 nucleotides matching TRBD1. The ends lost 3 bases at V and 1 base at J; junction bases unmatched: 6. This CDR3 has 15 residues. For the CDR3, the DNA is TGTGCCAGCAGTTTCGAGACAGGGTATTCCTACGAGCAGTACTTC. Protein sequence: CASSFETGYSYEQYF.

This clonotype was seen a handful of times. The V gene is TRBV10-3, the J gene TRBJ2-7; D is ambiguous. V lost 0 bases, J lost 9 bases, and 12 bases lay in between. The CDR3 has 13 residues. Germline V gives CDR1 ENHRY, CDR2 SYGVKD. CDR3 nucleotide sequence: TGTGCCATCAGTGAGTCTCTGTCAGTTTGGCAGTACTTC. This encodes CAISESLSVWQYF.

In DNA, the CDR3 is TGCAGTGCTAGGTGGCCGGCTAGCAATCAGCCCCAGCATTTT. Amino acid sequence: CSARWPASNQPQHF. The rearrangement links TRBV20-1 to TRBJ1-5; no clear D gene. The germline V and J ends were trimmed by 3 bases and 0 bases, with 9 bases remaining between them. The CDR3 has 14 residues. Per the germline V gene, CDR1 is DFQATT and CDR2 is SNEGSKA (reference sequence).

This clonotype was seen a few times. The V call is TRBV12-3 or TRBV12-4, the J call TRBJ2-3, with D possibly matching TRBD2 (7 bases). This CDR3 region has 14 residues. The V end was cut by 7 bases, the J end by 3 bases, with 14 bases between. The CDR3 region has the DNA TGTGCCAGCATAATGGAGGGGGGGACAGATACGCAGTATTTT. This translates into CASIMEGGTDTQYF.

This clonotype was counted between two and nine times. In DNA, the CDR3 is TGTGCCATCAGACAGGATAATTCACCCCTCCACTTT. Protein product: CAIRQDNSPLHF. The V and J genes are TRBV10-3 and TRBJ1-6; D possibly corresponds to TRBD1 (5 bases). Germline values: CDR1 ENHRY, CDR2 SYGVKD. The V end lost 6 bases, the J end lost 5 bases, and 5 bases lay between the germline ends. There are 12 residues in the CDR3.

This clonotype has only a few counts. CDR3 sequence reads: CASSKGHRNEQFF. The DNA for the CDR3 is TGTGCCAGCAGCAAGGGACATCGCAATGAGCAGTTCTTC. This chain joins TRBV7-2 and TRBJ2-1, with D possibly matching TRBD1 (6 bases). Per the germline V gene, CDR1 is SGHTA and CDR2 is FQGNSA. The germline V and J ends were trimmed by 5 bases and 6 bases, with 11 bases remaining between them. The CDR3 covers 13 residues.

V is TRBV2 and J is TRBJ1-1; possible D gene TRBD1, 5 bases. V dropped 4 bases and J dropped 10 bases, with 13 bases sitting between them. In germline, CDR1 is SNHLY, CDR2 FYNNEI. There are 12 residues in the CDR3. CDR3 amino acids: CASSAGDEVAFF. The CDR3 DNA reads as TGTGCCAGCAGTGCCGGGGACGAGGTAGCTTTCTTT.

This clonotype was detected a few times. This chain links TRBV3-1 with TRBJ2-3; TRBD1 aligns across 8 bases. Germline CDR1 is LGHDT and CDR2 is YNNKEL (reference sequence). The CDR3 consists of 16 residues. V lost 5 bases to trimming and J lost 2 bases; unmatched junction nucleotides: 9. For the CDR3, the DNA is TGTGCCAGCAGCAACGGGACAGGCCGATCCACAGATACGCAGTATTTT. Translating it yields CASSNGTGRSTDTQYF.

This clonotype was observed a handful of times. The chain employs TRBV19 and TRBJ1-5; weak D call: TRBD1 (6 bases). CDR1 and CDR2 (germline): LNHDA, SQIVND (reference sequence). Between the trimmed V and J ends, which lost 6 bases and 3 bases, there was a span of 15 bases. The CDR3 spans 15 residues. For the CDR3, the DNA is TGTGCCAGTAGCCGGGGGGACATCTTCAATCAGCCCCAGCATTTT. It encodes CASSRGDIFNQPQHF.